One sample yielded the 5 T cell receptor beta chains listed below, sequenced in a study of identical twins (dated by TCRdb to the mid-2010s). Library creation used 5' RACE. Sequencing was performed on an Illumina HiSeq 2000. The public reads were run again by TCRdb, first through fastp at Q25 and then through MiXCR, and only productive beta chains were kept. CDR3 protein sequences are deduplicated, and each keeps its most common genes and DNA. The sample table records some 500,000 distinct CDR3 sequences; less than 25% of these occur just once. In total, the top ten clones hold 0.91% of the sample. Separately, the same data were catalogued under a study of T cells expressing NK-cell markers.

The source material was CD4+ T cells sorted from blood. These TCRs come from a woman between 18 and 29 years old in good health.

The rearrangement joins TRBV10-3 to TRBJ1-1; tentatively, D is TRBD1 (6 bases). V was clipped by 3 bases and J by 4 bases, with 15 bases between them. The CDR3 has 15 residues. Per the germline V gene, CDR1 is ENHRY and CDR2 is SYGVKD. CDR3 bases: TGTGCCATCAGTGACGAAGGGGGGGAGGGCACTGAAGCTTTCTTT. Its protein product is CAISDEGGEGTEAFF.

This clonotype was observed a handful of times. V usage is TRBV20-1 and J usage is TRBJ2-5; D is uncertain. CDR1 and CDR2 (germline): DFQATT, SNEGSKA (reference sequence). The CDR3 runs 11 residues. V shed 3 bases and J shed 2 bases, with 4 bases lying between them. The CDR3 reads CSARKQETQYF. The DNA of the CDR3 is TGCAGTGCTAGGAAACAAGAGACCCAGTACTTC.

This sequence joins TRBV11-2 and TRBJ2-1; D gene ambiguous. Germline V gives CDR1 SGHAT, CDR2 FQNNGV. Trimming stripped 1 base from V and 0 bases from J, with 13 bases between. The CDR3 contains 17 residues. The CDR3 loop is CASSLVTPLSSYNEQFF. The CDR3 nucleotides read TGTGCCAGCAGCTTAGTGACGCCCCTGAGCTCCTACAATGAGCAGTTCTTC.

This clonotype was seen only a few times. This chain connects TRBV5-6 to TRBJ2-5; 7 nucleotides agree with TRBD1. The germline gives CDR1 SGHDT, CDR2 YYEEEE. J gave up 4 bases and V 4 bases, and 10 bases lay outside the gene matches. CDR3 length: 15 amino acids. The CDR3: CASSHLNRGRETQYF. CDR3 nucleotide sequence: TGTGCCAGCAGCCACCTGAACAGGGGCAGAGAGACCCAGTACTTC.

This clonotype was recorded a few times. The genes are TRBV12-3 or TRBV12-4 and TRBJ1-2, with D perhaps TRBD1 (5 bases). Deletions cut 6 bases from V and 2 bases from J, with 13 bases between. This CDR3 contains 14 residues. CDR3 DNA: TGTGCCAGCAGCGTCTGGGGGATGAACTATGGCTACACCTTC. It codes for CASSVWGMNYGYTF.